These 14 T cell receptor beta chains were sequenced from one sample in a study of radiation and T cells in renal cell carcinoma. Indicated time point: baseline pretreatment blood. This sample's treatment: 15 Gy SBRT to primary tumor, nephrectomy 4 weeks later. Measured with immunoSEQ multiplex PCR; TCRdb has only the in-frame clones, and not every one. Of 150,000 or so clones in the sample, 88% were seen once. This specimen was blood, taken from a patient whose treatment included radiotherapy and nephrectomy. Receptors were obtained from a woman aged 70-85 years with renal cell carcinoma.

The chain is built from TRBV5-4 and TRBJ2-3; TRBD2 agrees at 8 bases. CDR3 length: 18 amino acids. Germline lookup yields CDR1 SGHNT and CDR2 YYREEE (reference sequence). Trimming removed 0 bases from V and 0 bases from J; junction bases left unmatched: 9. The CDR3 protein is CASSLEPFRGGSTDTQYF. CDR3 DNA sequence: TGTGCCAGCAGCTTGGAACCTTTCCGGGGGGGAAGCACAGATACGCAGTATTTT.

This chain links TRBV5-1 with TRBJ2-3; TRBD2 might be the D (5 bases). This CDR3 has 13 residues. Trimming removed 7 bases from V and 5 bases from J, with 14 bases in between. Germline lookup yields CDR1 SGHRS and CDR2 YFSETQ. This chain's CDR3 is CASSNSGIDTQYF. CDR3 nucleotides: TGCGCCAGCTCCAACTCGGGGATAGATACGCAGTATTTT.

The chain combines TRBV5-4 with TRBJ2-7; TRBD2 matches 7 bases. Germline trimming cut 4 bases from V and 1 base from J; bases unmatched to any gene: 11. The CDR3 is 16 residues long. Germline CDR1 reads SGHNT; CDR2 reads YYREEE (reference sequence). The CDR3 region has the DNA TGTGCCAGCAGCGCCCGGCTGAGCGGGGTATCCTACGAGCAGTACTTC. Translation: CASSARLSGVSYEQYF.

The chain carries TRBV27 and TRBJ1-6; D ambiguous. Trimming stripped 0 bases from V and 7 bases from J, with 13 bases between. The V gene's germline CDR1 is MNHEY and CDR2 SMNVEV (reference sequence). This CDR3 has 16 amino acids. CDR3 DNA sequence: TGTGCCAGCAGTTTATCGACCCGGGCGAGAAATTCACCCCTCCACTTT. Translation gives CASSLSTRARNSPLHF.

This sequence joins TRBV30 and TRBJ2-4; 8 positions match TRBD1. CDR1 is GTSNPN, CDR2 SVGIG, per germline (reference sequence). The V and J ends lost 7 bases and 9 bases, in that order; junction bases with no gene match: 11. This CDR3 has 13 amino acids. In DNA, the CDR3 is TGTGCCTACCGGACAGGGAGCTCCCGCATTCAGTACTTC. Translation gives CAYRTGSSRIQYF.

The genes are TRBV6-1 and TRBJ1-1; D is ambiguous. The germline V gene encodes CDR1 MNHNS and CDR2 SASEGT. Deletions cut 3 bases from V and 7 bases from J, with 18 bases between. This CDR3 is 15 amino acids long. The CDR3 here is CASSEVGPRGIEAFF. The CDR3 nucleotides are TGTGCCAGCAGTGAGGTCGGACCTCGAGGGATTGAAGCTTTCTTT.

This clone was seen only once. The CDR3 DNA is TGCGCCAGCAGCCGGATTCCCCGGGCCGTCTATAATGAAAAACTGTTTTTT. This codes for CASSRIPRAVYNEKLFF. The V call is TRBV4-1, the J call TRBJ1-4; no reliable D call. Germline CDR1 and CDR2: MGHRA and YSYEKL. Trimming left V 4 bases short and J 4 bases short, with 19 bases between. This CDR3 has 17 residues.

The chain recombines TRBV15 with TRBJ2-1; 8 bases are a match to TRBD1. This CDR3 spans 16 amino acids. From germline, CDR1 is LNHNV and CDR2 YYDKDF (reference sequence). V dropped 0 bases and J dropped 3; count of bases not matched to a gene: 4. The CDR3 is CATSREYGTGYNEQFF. CDR3 in DNA: TGTGCCACCAGCAGAGAATATGGGACAGGCTACAATGAGCAGTTCTTC.

This rearrangement joins TRBV9 to TRBJ2-5; 13 positions match TRBD2. The CDR3 sequence is 16 residues long. V was clipped by 4 bases and J by 5 bases; unmatched bases: 8. Germline assignment: CDR1 SGDLS and CDR2 YYNGEE. The DNA of the CDR3 is TGTGCCAGCAGCTTGGGACTAGCGGGGTCTCCTGAGACCCAGTACTTC. This translates into CASSLGLAGSPETQYF. The whole variable domain, remainder taken from reference TRBV9 and TRBJ2-5, is DSGVTQTPKHLITATGQRVTLRCSPRSGDLSVYWYQQSLDQGLQFLIQYYNGEERAKGNILERFSAQQFPDLHSELNLSSLELGDSALYFCASSLGLAGSPETQYFGPGTRLLVL.

In this sample, this clone turned up once. A read error may account for a junction end that differs from germline. This chain connects TRBV4-1 to TRBJ2-7, with a possible D match to TRBD2 (5 bases). The CDR3 totals 16 residues. Germline V gene data show CDR1 as MGHRA and CDR2 as YSYEKL. Written as DNA, the CDR3 is TGCGCCAGCAGTCAAGAGTACGGGGTAAGCTCCTACGAGCAGTACTTC. Its translation is CASSQEYGVSSYEQYF.

The CDR3 DNA follows: TGTGCCAGCAGCGGACGGGCCTTAGGTGGCTACACCTTC. Its protein product is CASSGRALGGYTF. The chain combines TRBV7-9 with TRBJ1-2; the D is unclear. This CDR3 comprises 13 residues. Trimming took 5 bases from V and 7 from J, leaving 14 bases between them. In germline, CDR1 is SEHNR, CDR2 FQNEAQ (reference sequence).

This chain links TRBV6-5 with TRBJ2-3, with a tentative D call TRBD2 (7 bases). V was clipped by 2 bases and J by 6 bases, with 12 bases between them. CDR1 and CDR2 from the germline V gene are MNHEY and SVGAGI. The CDR3 is 14 residues long. CDR3 region: CASSYIGGPDTQYF. The CDR3 bases are TGTGCCAGCAGTTACATCGGGGGGCCGGATACGCAGTATTTT.

This chain uses TRBV28 with TRBJ1-5; 10 bases align to TRBD1. This CDR3 comprises 15 residues. The ends lost 1 base at V and 8 bases at J; junction bases unmatched: 5. Germline loops: CDR1 MDHEN, CDR2 SYDVKM. CDR3 DNA: TGTGCCAGCAGTTTATCGGGGACAGGGGTTAAGCCCCAGCATTTT. Encoded protein: CASSLSGTGVKPQHF.

V is TRBV28 and J is TRBJ2-7; 7 bases match TRBD1. Germline CDR1 MDHEN, CDR2 SYDVKM. CDR3 size: 12 residues. Trimming took 6 bases from V and 4 from J; bases not matched to a gene: 3. CDR3 in amino acids: CASRQGRYEQYF. The CDR3 DNA sequence: TGTGCCAGCAGACAGGGGAGATACGAGCAGTACTTC.